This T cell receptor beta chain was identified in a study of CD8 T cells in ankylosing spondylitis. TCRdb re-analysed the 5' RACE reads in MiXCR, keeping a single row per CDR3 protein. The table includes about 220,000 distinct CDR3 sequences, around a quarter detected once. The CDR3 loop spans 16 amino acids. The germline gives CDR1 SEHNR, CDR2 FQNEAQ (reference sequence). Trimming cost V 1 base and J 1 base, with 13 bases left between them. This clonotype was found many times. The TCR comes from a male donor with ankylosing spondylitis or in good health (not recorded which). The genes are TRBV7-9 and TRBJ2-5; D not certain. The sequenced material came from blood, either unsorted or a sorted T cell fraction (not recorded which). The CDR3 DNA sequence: TGTGCCAGCAGCTTAGGATCCGGAGTAATCCAAGAGACCCAGTACTTC. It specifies CASSLGSGVIQETQYF.